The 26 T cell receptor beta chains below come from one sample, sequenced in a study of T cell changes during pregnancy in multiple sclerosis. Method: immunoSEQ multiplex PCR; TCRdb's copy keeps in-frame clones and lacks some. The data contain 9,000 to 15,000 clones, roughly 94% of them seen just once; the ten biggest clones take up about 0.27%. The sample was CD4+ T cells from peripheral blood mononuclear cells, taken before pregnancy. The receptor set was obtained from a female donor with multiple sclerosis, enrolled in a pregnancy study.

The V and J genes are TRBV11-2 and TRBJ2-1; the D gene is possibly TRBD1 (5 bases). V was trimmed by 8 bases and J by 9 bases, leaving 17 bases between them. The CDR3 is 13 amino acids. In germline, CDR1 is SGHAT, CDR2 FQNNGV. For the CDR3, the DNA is TGTGCCAGCGCCAGGGTTTTACCCTTTGAGCAGTTCTTC. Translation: CASARVLPFEQFF.

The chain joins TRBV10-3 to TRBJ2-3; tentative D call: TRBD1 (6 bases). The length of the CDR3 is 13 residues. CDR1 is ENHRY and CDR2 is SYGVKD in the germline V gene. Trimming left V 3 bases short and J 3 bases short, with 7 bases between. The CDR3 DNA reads TGTGCCATCAGTGATGGACAGACAGATACGCAGTATTTT. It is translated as CAISDGQTDTQYF.

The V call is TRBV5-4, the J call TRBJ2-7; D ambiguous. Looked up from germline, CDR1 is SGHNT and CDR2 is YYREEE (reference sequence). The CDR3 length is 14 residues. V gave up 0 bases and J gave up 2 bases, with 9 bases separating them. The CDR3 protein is CASSLEPETYEQYF. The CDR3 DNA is TGTGCCAGCAGCTTGGAACCGGAGACCTACGAGCAGTACTTC. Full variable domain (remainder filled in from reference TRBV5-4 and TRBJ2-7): ETGVTQSPTHLIKTRGQQVTLRCSSQSGHNTVSWYQQALGQGPQFIFQYYREEENGRGNFPPRFSGLQFPNYSSELNVNALELDDSALYLCASSLEPETYEQYFGPGTRLTVT.

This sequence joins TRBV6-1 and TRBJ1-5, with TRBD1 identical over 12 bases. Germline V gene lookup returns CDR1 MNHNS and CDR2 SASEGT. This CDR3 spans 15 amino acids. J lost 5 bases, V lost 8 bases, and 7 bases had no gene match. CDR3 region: CASRPGQGAYQPQHF. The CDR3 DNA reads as TGTGCCAGCCGGCCGGGACAGGGGGCATATCAGCCCCAGCATTTT.

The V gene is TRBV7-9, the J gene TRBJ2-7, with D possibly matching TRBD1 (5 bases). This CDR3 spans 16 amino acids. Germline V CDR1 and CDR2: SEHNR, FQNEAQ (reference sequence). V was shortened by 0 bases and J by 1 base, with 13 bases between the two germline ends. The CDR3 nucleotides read TGTGCCAGCAGCTTAGCCGGACACGGCCTTTCCTACGAGCAGTACTTC. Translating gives CASSLAGHGLSYEQYF.

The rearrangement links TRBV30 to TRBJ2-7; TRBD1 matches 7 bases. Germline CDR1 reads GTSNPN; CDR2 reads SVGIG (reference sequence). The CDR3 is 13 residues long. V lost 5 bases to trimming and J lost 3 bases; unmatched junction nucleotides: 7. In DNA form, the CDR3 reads TGTGCCTGGCGGACCCAGGGGGTCTACGAGCAGTACTTC. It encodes CAWRTQGVYEQYF. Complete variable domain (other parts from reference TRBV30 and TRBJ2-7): SQTIHQWPATLVQPVGSPLSLECTVEGTSNPNLYWYRQAAGRGLQLLFYSVGIGQISSEVPQNLSASRPQDRQFILSSKKLLLSDSGFYLCAWRTQGVYEQYFGPGTRLTVT.

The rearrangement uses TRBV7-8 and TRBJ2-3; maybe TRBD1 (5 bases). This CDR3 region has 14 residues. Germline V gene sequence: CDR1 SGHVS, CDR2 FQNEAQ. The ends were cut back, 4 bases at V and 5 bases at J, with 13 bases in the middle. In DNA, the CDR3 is TGTGCCAGCAGCTCGCTGACAGTCATAGATACGCAGTATTTT. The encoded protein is CASSSLTVIDTQYF.

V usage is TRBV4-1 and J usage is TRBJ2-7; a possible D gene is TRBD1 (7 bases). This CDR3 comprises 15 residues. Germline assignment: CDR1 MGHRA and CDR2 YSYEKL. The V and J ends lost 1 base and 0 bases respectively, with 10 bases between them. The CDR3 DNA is TGCGCCAGCAGCCAAGCAGGGGGGAGCTCCTACGAGCAGTACTTC. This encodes CASSQAGGSSYEQYF.

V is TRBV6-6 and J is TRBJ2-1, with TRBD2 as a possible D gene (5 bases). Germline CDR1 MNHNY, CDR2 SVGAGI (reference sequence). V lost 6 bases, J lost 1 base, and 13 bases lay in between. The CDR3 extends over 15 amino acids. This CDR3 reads CASSPRTQSYNEQFF. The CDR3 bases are TGTGCCAGCAGCCCGCGGACTCAGTCCTACAATGAGCAGTTCTTC.

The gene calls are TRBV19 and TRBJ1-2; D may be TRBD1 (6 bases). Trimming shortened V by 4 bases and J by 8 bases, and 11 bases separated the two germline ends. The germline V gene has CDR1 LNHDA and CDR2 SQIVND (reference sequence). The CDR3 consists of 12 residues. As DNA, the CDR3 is TGTGCCAGTAGTAACAGGGCCCGCGGCTACACCTTC. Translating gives CASSNRARGYTF.

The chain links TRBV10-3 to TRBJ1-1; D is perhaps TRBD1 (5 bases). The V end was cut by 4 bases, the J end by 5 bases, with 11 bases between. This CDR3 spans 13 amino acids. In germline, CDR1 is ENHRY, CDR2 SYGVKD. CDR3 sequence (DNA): TGTGCCATCAGTGGGGCAGGGAGGACTGAAGCTTTCTTT. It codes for CAISGAGRTEAFF.

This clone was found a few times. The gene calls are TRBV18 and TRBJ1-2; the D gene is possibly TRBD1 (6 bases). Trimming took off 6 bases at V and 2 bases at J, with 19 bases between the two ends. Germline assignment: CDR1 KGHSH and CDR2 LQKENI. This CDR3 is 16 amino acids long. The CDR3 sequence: CASSPSVPDRNYGYTF. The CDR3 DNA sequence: TGTGCCAGCTCCCCCTCCGTTCCAGACAGGAACTATGGCTACACCTTC.

Here the CDR3 DNA reads TGTGCCAGCAGTTACTCGGGGCACACCGGGGAGCTGTTTTTT. Amino acids: CASSYSGHTGELFF. V and J are TRBV6-5 and TRBJ2-2; D perhaps matches TRBD1 (5 bases). Germline V CDR1 and CDR2: MNHEY, SVGAGI. V was trimmed by 0 bases and J by 3 bases, leaving 5 bases between them. CDR3 length: 14 residues.

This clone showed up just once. DNA for the CDR3: TGTGCCAGCAGCTCCGACGGACATTCTGGAAACACCATATATTTT. It specifies CASSSDGHSGNTIYF. The J gene is TRBJ1-3, the V gene TRBV7-3; maybe TRBD1 (5 bases). V gave up 4 bases and J gave up 1 base, with 11 bases separating them. The CDR3 length is 15 residues. CDR1 and CDR2 (germline): SGHTA, FQGTGA.

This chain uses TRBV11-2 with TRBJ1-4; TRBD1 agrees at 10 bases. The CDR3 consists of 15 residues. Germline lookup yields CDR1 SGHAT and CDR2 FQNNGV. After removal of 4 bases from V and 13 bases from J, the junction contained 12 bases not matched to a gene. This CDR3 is CASSSSGQGTSGLFF. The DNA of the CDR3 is TGTGCCAGCAGCTCCTCGGGACAGGGGACCTCGGGACTGTTTTTT.

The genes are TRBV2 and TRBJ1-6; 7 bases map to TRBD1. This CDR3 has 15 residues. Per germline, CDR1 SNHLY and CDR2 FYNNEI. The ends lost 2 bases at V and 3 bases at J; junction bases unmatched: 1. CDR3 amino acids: CASSERTGYNSPLHF. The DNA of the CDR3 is TGTGCCAGCAGTGAAAGGACAGGCTATAATTCACCCCTCCACTTT.

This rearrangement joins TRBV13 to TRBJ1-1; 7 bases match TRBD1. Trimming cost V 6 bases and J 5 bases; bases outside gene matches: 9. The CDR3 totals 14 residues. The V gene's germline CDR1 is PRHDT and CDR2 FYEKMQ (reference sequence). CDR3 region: CASRRTGVETEAFF. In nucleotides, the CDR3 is TGTGCCAGCAGACGTACAGGGGTGGAAACTGAAGCTTTCTTT.

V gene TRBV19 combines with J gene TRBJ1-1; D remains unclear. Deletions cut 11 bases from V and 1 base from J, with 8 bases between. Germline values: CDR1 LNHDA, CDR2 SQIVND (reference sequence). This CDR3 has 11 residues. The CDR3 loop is CASEGNTEAFF. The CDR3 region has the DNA TGTGCCTCTGAGGGGAACACTGAAGCTTTCTTT.

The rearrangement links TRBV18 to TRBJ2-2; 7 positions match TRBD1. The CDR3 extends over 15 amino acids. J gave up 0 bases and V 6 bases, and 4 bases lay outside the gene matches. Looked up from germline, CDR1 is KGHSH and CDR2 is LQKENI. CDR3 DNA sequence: TGTGCCAGCTCGCAGGGGGACCCGAACACCGGGGAGCTGTTTTTT. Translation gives CASSQGDPNTGELFF.

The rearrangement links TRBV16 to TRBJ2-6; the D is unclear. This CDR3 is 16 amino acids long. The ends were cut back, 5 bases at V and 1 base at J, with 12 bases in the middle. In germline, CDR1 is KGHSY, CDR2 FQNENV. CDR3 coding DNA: TGTGCCAGCAGCGAACTCATTCTGTCTGGGGCCAACGTCCTGACTTTC. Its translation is CASSELILSGANVLTF.

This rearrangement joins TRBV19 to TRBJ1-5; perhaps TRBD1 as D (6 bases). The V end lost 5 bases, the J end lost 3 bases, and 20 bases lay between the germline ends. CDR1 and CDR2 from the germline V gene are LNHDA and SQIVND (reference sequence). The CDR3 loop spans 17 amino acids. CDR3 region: CASSLSQGLPANQPQHF. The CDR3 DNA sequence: TGTGCCAGTAGTCTGTCTCAGGGGCTCCCAGCCAATCAGCCCCAGCATTTT.

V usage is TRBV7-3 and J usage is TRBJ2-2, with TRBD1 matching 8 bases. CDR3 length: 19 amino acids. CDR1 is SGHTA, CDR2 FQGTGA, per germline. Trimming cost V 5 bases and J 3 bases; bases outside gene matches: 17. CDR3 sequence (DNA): TGTGCCAGCAGCCGCCGGCGGGGCAGGGGGCGCTTGGACACCGGGGAGCTGTTTTTT. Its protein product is CASSRRRGRGRLDTGELFF.

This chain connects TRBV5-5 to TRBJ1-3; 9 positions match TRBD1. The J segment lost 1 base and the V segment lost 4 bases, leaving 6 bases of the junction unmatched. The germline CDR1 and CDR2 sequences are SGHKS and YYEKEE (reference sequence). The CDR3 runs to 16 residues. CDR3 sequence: CASSPGQGESGNTIYF. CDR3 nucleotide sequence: TGTGCCAGCAGCCCGGGACAGGGTGAATCTGGAAACACCATATATTTT. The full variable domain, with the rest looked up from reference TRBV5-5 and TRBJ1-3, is DAGVTQSPTHLIKTRGQQVTLRCSPISGHKSVSWYQQVLGQGPQFIFQYYEKEERGRGNFPDRFSARQFPNYSSELNVNALLLGDSALYLCASSPGQGESGNTIYFGEGSWLTVV.

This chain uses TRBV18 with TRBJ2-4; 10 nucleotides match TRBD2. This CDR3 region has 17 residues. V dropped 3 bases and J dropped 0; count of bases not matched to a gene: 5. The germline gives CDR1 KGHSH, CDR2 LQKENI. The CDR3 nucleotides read TGTGCCAGCTCACCGGGACTAGCGAGGCTAGCCAAAAACATTCAGTACTTC. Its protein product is CASSPGLARLAKNIQYF.

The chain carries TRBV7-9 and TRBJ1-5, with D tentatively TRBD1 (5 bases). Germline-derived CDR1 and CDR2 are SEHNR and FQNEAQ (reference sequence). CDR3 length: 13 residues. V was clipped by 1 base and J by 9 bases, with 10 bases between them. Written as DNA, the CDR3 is TGTGCCAGCAGCTTAGGGGGGGAGGGGCCCCAGCATTTT. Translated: CASSLGGEGPQHF.

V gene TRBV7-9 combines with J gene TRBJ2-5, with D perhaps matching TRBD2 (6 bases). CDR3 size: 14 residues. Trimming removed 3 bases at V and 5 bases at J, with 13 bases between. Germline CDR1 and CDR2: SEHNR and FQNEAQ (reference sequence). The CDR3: CASSFVAGGETQYF. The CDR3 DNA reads TGTGCCAGCAGCTTCGTTGCCGGAGGGGAGACCCAGTACTTC.